This T cell receptor beta chain emerged from a study of early stage breast cancer tumors. Study in general: About 70% of the 16 invasive tumors were ER+, PR+ and HER2-. Average read coverage per sample was approximately 9.4-fold.

Each sample had two DNA replicates, approximately 0.49 ug blood or about 1.4 ug tissue. Clones were read by immunoSEQ multiplex PCR, and TCRdb kept only the in-frame ones, dropping some. Of 25,000 to 30,000 clones detected, 84% appear once; the ten largest clones hold about a tenth. Germline trimming cut 2 bases from V and 2 bases from J; bases unmatched to any gene: 5. Germline assignment: CDR1 SGHNT and CDR2 YYREEE (reference sequence). This CDR3 is built from 15 residues. Remarks on this clone: Its antigen is not known.

Study results and limitations: Blood repertoires resembled normal breast more than tumor.

V and J are TRBV5-4 and TRBJ1-2, with 8 bases that match TRBD1. Specimen: blood. The TCR originated in a person aged 45-60 years with breast cancer. CDR3 in amino acids: CASSFKTGENYGYTF. The CDR3 coding sequence is TGTGCCAGCAGCTTTAAGACAGGGGAGAACTATGGCTACACCTTC. Complete variable domain (other parts from reference TRBV5-4 and TRBJ1-2): ETGVTQSPTHLIKTRGQQVTLRCSSQSGHNTVSWYQQALGQGPQFIFQYYREEENGRGNFPPRFSGLQFPNYSSELNVNALELDDSALYLCASSFKTGENYGYTFGSGTRLTVV.